This T cell receptor beta chain was captured by sequencing in a study of blood T cells in healthy people across ages. Regarding the study as a whole: Diversity was estimated from one million T cells, and these estimates were considered underestimates.

A word on this clonotype: What it binds is unknown.

A J-beta primer mix and a sample-barcoded 5' primer were used in a second PCR of about 7 to 12 cycles. From the 5' RACE reads, TCRdb called clonotypes with MiXCR, one entry per CDR3 protein. The repertoire holds hundreds of thousands of distinct CDR3 sequences, with roughly 26% as singletons. Deletions cut 5 bases from V and 5 bases from J, with 22 bases between. The CDR3 has 16 residues. The germline V gene encodes CDR1 MNHEY and CDR2 SMNVEV (reference sequence). These data were also filed under a second study, of T cells of mothers and their children. That work states: Related mother-child pairs showed slightly higher but non-significant overlap than unrelated pairs.

What was sequenced was blood. The V gene is TRBV27, the J gene TRBJ2-7; D gene ambiguous. The TCR originated in a boy younger than 18 in good health. This CDR3 reads CASSRLVAVRPDEQYF. The DNA of the CDR3 is TGTGCCAGCAGTCGCTTAGTGGCGGTTCGGCCGGACGAGCAGTACTTC.